Presented here are 17 T cell receptor beta chains from one specimen sequenced in a study of vaccination effects on CD4 cells after COVID-19. No antigen has been assigned to these receptors. The data were produced by immunoSEQ multiplex PCR, yet TCRdb's version contains in-frame clones alone and is incomplete. The profile shows approximately 50,000 clones, 75% to 80% of them singletons. Sequencing followed a ViraFEST assay step that expanded antigen-specific CD4+ T cells with viral peptide pools. Following 10 days of culture, CD4+ T cells were isolated. Nucleocapsid antibodies were negative in the vaccine recipients, who had never had SARS-CoV-2 infection. Sequenced here: CD4+ T cells from PBMCs cultured with HCoV-OC43 spike peptides, sampled before COVID-19 vaccination. Subset of the sample: HCoV-OC43 spike overlapping peptide pool stimulation. These receptors all stem from a human donor who received a COVID-19 vaccine.

Concerning this clone: Other DNA sequences from this sample encode an identical CDR3 as well. The rearrangement links TRBV29-1 to TRBJ1-1; TRBD1 might be the D (5 bases). V was pared by 6 bases and J by 1 base, with 9 bases between. The CDR3 consists of 12 residues. The germline CDR1 and CDR2 sequences are SQVTM and ANQGSEA. CDR3 sequence: CSVSGQNTEAFF. The DNA of the CDR3 is TGCAGCGTATCAGGACAGAACACTGAAGCTTTCTTT.

V is TRBV5-4 and J is TRBJ2-2; 10 bases agree with TRBD1. Trimming removed 4 bases from V and 4 bases from J; junction bases left unmatched: 7. The CDR3 loop spans 16 amino acids. CDR1 is SGHNT and CDR2 is YYREEE in the germline V gene (reference sequence). CDR3 residues: CASSLRDRGGTGELFF. CDR3 DNA: TGTGCCAGCAGCCTCCGGGACAGGGGTGGCACCGGGGAGCTGTTTTTT.

The chain has TRBV18 and TRBJ1-4; no clear D. CDR3 length: 13 residues. V was pared by 3 bases and J by 7 bases, with 9 bases between. Germline CDR1 and CDR2: KGHSH and LQKENI. The CDR3 loop reads CASSPGSSEKLFF. The CDR3 DNA sequence: TGTGCCAGCTCACCCGGGTCCTCTGAAAAACTGTTTTTT.

The genes are TRBV5-1 and TRBJ1-1; D call uncertain. V lost 8 bases and J lost 3, with 14 bases in between. Germline lookup yields CDR1 SGHRS and CDR2 YFSETQ. The CDR3 has 13 amino acids. The CDR3 sequence: CASVGPPDTEAFF. CDR3 DNA: TGCGCCAGTGTAGGCCCCCCGGACACTGAAGCTTTCTTT.

This clone was picked up one time. The gene calls are TRBV6-4 and TRBJ2-1; D is perhaps TRBD2 (6 bases). CDR1 and CDR2 from the germline V gene are MRHNA and SNTAGT. This CDR3 has 14 residues. V lost 6 bases and J 10 bases, leaving 19 bases between the germline ends. The CDR3 nucleotides are TGTGCCAGCAGCCCCCAGGGAGGAGATGGAGAGCAGTTCTTC. Residues: CASSPQGGDGEQFF.

V is TRBV5-1 and J is TRBJ2-3; maybe TRBD2 (6 bases). V was shortened by 3 bases and J by 0 bases, with 20 bases between the two germline ends. The CDR3 length is 18 residues. Per the germline V gene, CDR1 is SGHRS and CDR2 is YFSETQ. In nucleotides, the CDR3 is TGCGCCAGCAGCTACTCACCGGGACTCCAATCTAGCACAGATACGCAGTATTTT. As protein: CASSYSPGLQSSTDTQYF.

V is TRBV28 and J is TRBJ1-4; D is unresolved. This CDR3 is built from 14 residues. Trimming removed 5 bases from V and 3 bases from J, with 10 bases in between. CDR1 is MDHEN, CDR2 SYDVKM, per germline. CDR3 residues: CASSTTSPNEKLFF. The CDR3 coding sequence is TGTGCCAGCAGTACGACATCGCCTAATGAAAAACTGTTTTTT.

The chain uses TRBV5-1 and TRBJ2-3; no clear D gene. The CDR3 is 13 amino acids. Trimming shortened V by 0 bases and J by 4 bases, and 6 bases separated the two germline ends. Germline V gene data show CDR1 as SGHRS and CDR2 as YFSETQ. CDR3 in amino acids: CASSLEWADTQYF. In DNA, the CDR3 is TGCGCCAGCAGCTTGGAGTGGGCAGATACGCAGTATTTT.

The V gene is TRBV3-1 (or the pseudogene TRBV3-2), the J gene TRBJ2-5; D perhaps matches TRBD2 (5 bases). The length of the CDR3 is 12 residues. Germline assignment: CDR1 LGHDT and CDR2 YNNKEL (reference sequence). V was clipped by 7 bases and J by 2 bases, with 8 bases between them. CDR3 nucleotides: TGTGCCAGCACCCGGGAACAAGAGACCCAGTACTTC. Translated, it gives CASTREQETQYF.

This chain uses TRBV19 with TRBJ2-1; 13 positions match TRBD2. J was trimmed by 2 bases and V by 6 bases; bases with no gene match: 7. The CDR3 contains 17 residues. From germline, CDR1 is LNHDA and CDR2 SQIVND (reference sequence). CDR3 DNA sequence: TGTGCCAGTAGCCCCGGACTAGCGGGGGTTACCTACAATGAGCAGTTCTTC. Translation: CASSPGLAGVTYNEQFF.

Here the CDR3 reads CASSPTWRNSPLHF. The CDR3 DNA is TGTGCCAGCAGCCCCACATGGAGGAATTCACCCCTCCACTTT. V is TRBV3-1 (or the pseudogene TRBV3-2) and J is TRBJ1-6; no clear D gene. Trimming removed 4 bases at V and 7 bases at J, with 11 bases between. Germline CDR1 reads LGHDT; CDR2 reads YNNKEL (reference sequence). This CDR3 is built from 14 residues.

The V call is TRBV18, the J call TRBJ2-7; tentatively, D is TRBD1 or TRBD2 (5 bases each). Germline V gene sequence: CDR1 KGHSH, CDR2 LQKENI. The length of the CDR3 is 14 residues. V was clipped by 2 bases and J by 6 bases, with 14 bases between them. The chain's CDR3 is CASSPMGTSGEQYV. The DNA for the CDR3 is TGTGCCAGCTCACCAATGGGGACCTCCGGCGAGCAGTACGTC.

For the CDR3, the DNA is TGTGCCTGGCTCTTCGGGGTTACGAGAAACACCATATATTTT. Translated: CAWLFGVTRNTIYF. The chain combines TRBV30 with TRBJ1-3, with D hard to call. Germline CDR1 and CDR2: GTSNPN and SVGIG (reference sequence). Trimming took 5 bases from V and 5 from J, leaving 16 bases between them. There are 14 residues in the CDR3.

The CDR3 is CASSQGRGTGNTIYF. The CDR3 nucleotides are TGTGCCAGCAGCCAAGGACGGGGGACAGGAAACACCATATATTTT. The V gene is TRBV3-1 (or the pseudogene TRBV3-2), the J gene TRBJ1-3, with D tentatively TRBD1 (6 bases). The CDR3 totals 15 residues. CDR1 is LGHDT and CDR2 is YNNKEL in the germline V gene (reference sequence). The V end was cut by 1 base, the J end by 4 bases, with 11 bases between.

Here the CDR3 reads CASSGQGLNTEAFF. The CDR3 DNA is TGTGCCAGCAGCGGACAGGGGCTGAACACTGAAGCTTTCTTT. V and J are TRBV2 and TRBJ1-1, with TRBD1 matching over 9 bases. The CDR3 is 14 amino acids. The germline CDR1 and CDR2 sequences are SNHLY and FYNNEI. With 6 bases clipped from V and 0 bases from J, the junction kept 2 bases outside the gene matches.

This clone was seen just once. The rearrangement uses TRBV18 and TRBJ2-3; the match to TRBD2 covers 9 bases. This CDR3 comprises 20 residues. V lost 1 base to trimming and J lost 5 bases; unmatched junction nucleotides: 19. Germline V lookup: CDR1 KGHSH, CDR2 LQKENI. Written as DNA, the CDR3 is TGTGCCAGCTCACCACTGCCGCCGACTAGCGGTAATGCCGGGGGAGATACGCAGTATTTT. Translation gives CASSPLPPTSGNAGGDTQYF.

The count of this clone is one. The chain is built from TRBV6-4 and TRBJ1-1, with D unresolved. V was cut by 6 bases and J by 1 base, with 9 bases left in between. This CDR3 spans 13 amino acids. Germline CDR1 reads MRHNA; CDR2 reads SNTAGT. The CDR3 DNA sequence: TGTGCCAGCAGCTCCAGTACGAACACTGAAGCTTTCTTT. Translation: CASSSSTNTEAFF.